The clone carrying this TCR beta chain was observed a few times. The antigen is not known. The CDR3 has 14 amino acids. Germline V CDR1 and CDR2: MNHEY, SMNVEV (reference sequence). Trimming left V 6 bases short and J 1 base short, with 12 bases between. Participants with HIV, all of them, were treated in the United States. The sample belongs to a study of long-term antiretroviral therapy in people with HIV. Overall study findings and caveats: Missing from the dataset were any data on ART adherence, viral resistance or therapy changes.

Run at survey level, the immunoSEQ assay was version v3.0. The sequencing target was about 35,000-50,000 T-cell genomes per sample. Sequencing was performed with immunoSEQ multiplex PCR; in TCRdb, only in-frame clones are kept and a portion is missing. The table lists approximately 29,000 clones, 84% of them singletons. Sample: unsorted PBMCs, taken 0.4 years after starting antiretroviral therapy. This TCR came from a man between 18 and 29 years old with HIV. The chain is built from TRBV27 and TRBJ1-1, with no clear D. CDR3 coding DNA: TGTGCCAGCAGCCCTAGGCCTGGGAACACTGAAGCTTTCTTT. Protein sequence: CASSPRPGNTEAFF.